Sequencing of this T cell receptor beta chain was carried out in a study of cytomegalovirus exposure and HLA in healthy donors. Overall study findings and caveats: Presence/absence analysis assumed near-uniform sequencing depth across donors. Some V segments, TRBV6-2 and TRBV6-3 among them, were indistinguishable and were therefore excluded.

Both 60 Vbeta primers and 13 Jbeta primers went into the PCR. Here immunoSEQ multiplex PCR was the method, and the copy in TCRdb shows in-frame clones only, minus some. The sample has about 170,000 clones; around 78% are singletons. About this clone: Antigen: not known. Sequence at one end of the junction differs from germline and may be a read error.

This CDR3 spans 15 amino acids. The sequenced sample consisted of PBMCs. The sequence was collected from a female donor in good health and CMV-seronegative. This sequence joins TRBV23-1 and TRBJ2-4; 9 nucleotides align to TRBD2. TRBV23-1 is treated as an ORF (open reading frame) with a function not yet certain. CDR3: CASSQSGLAKNSQYF. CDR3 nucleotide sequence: TGCGCCAGCAGTCAATCGGGACTAGCCAAAAACAGTCAGTACTTC.